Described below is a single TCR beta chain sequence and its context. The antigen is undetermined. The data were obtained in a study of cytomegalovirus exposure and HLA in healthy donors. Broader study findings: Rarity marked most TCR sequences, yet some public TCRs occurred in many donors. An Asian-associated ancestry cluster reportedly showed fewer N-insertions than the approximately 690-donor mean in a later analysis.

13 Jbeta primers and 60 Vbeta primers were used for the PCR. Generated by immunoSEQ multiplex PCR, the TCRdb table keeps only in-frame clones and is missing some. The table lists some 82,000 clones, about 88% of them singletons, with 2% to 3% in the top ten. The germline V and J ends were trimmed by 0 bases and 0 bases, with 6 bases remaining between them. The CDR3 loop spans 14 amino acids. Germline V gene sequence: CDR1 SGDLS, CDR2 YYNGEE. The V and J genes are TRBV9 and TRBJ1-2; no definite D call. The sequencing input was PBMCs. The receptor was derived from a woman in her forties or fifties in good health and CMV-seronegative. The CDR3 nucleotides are TGTGCCAGCAGCGTAGGCGGTCCTAACTATGGCTACACCTTC. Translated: CASSVGGPNYGYTF.